Shown below are 20 T cell receptor beta chains from a single sample sequenced in a study of cytomegalovirus exposure and HLA in healthy donors. Primers: 60 Vbeta forward and 13 Jbeta reverse. Method: immunoSEQ multiplex PCR; TCRdb's copy keeps in-frame clones and lacks some. The profile shows about 210,000 clones, 82% of them singletons. The sample comprised PBMCs. The receptors stem from a man aged 35 to 55 in good health and CMV-seropositive.

The V gene is TRBV6-4, the J gene TRBJ2-2, with D tentatively TRBD1 (6 bases). There are 16 residues in the CDR3. Germline CDR1 reads MRHNA; CDR2 reads SNTAGT. V gave up 0 bases and J gave up 0 bases, with 8 bases separating them. The CDR3 sequence is CASSDSRGSNTGELFF. In DNA, the CDR3 is TGTGCCAGCAGTGACTCGAGGGGGTCGAACACCGGGGAGCTGTTTTTT.

The chain recombines TRBV6-5 with TRBJ1-2; 10 nucleotides align to TRBD1. Germline trimming cut 10 bases from V and 4 bases from J; bases unmatched to any gene: 3. This CDR3 is 12 amino acids long. Germline lookup yields CDR1 MNHEY and CDR2 SVGAGI. The CDR3 sequence is CATGTGVYGYTF. CDR3 sequence (DNA): TGTGCCACCGGGACAGGGGTCTATGGCTACACCTTC.

Turning to this clone: A read error may account for a junction end that differs from germline. This sequence joins TRBV6-5 and TRBJ1-1; weak D call: TRBD1 (5 bases). The CDR3 consists of 13 residues. Germline V gene lookup returns CDR1 MNHEY and CDR2 SVGAGI. The CDR3 is CASRYPGGRTAFF. The CDR3 region has the DNA TGTGCCAGCCGTTATCCGGGGGGAAGGACGGCTTTCTTT.

V usage is TRBV6-1 and J usage is TRBJ2-7, with D uncertain. The CDR3 totals 13 residues. Germline CDR1 MNHNS, CDR2 SASEGT. The ends were cut back, 4 bases at V and 2 bases at J, with 9 bases in the middle. The chain's CDR3 is CASSVEQAYEQYF. CDR3 coding DNA: TGTGCCAGCAGTGTTGAGCAGGCCTACGAGCAGTACTTC.

The chain recombines TRBV6-6 with TRBJ2-7; 8 bases line up with TRBD2. CDR1 is MNHNY and CDR2 is SVGAGI in the germline V gene (reference sequence). This CDR3 is 16 amino acids long. The V segment lost 5 bases and the J segment 5 bases; nucleotides outside the gene matches: 14. CDR3: CASSPGGTFLPDEQYF. The CDR3 DNA follows: TGTGCCAGCAGTCCGGGGGGGACCTTCCTTCCAGACGAGCAGTACTTC.

The rearrangement joins TRBV5-1 to TRBJ2-1, with 13 bases fitting TRBD2. Trimming took 4 bases from V and 8 from J; bases not matched to a gene: 9. Germline values: CDR1 SGHRS, CDR2 YFSETQ. There are 16 residues in the CDR3. The CDR3 DNA reads TGCGCCAGCAGCCCCGGACTAGCGGGAGTAGTCTATGAGCAGTTCTTC. It yields the protein CASSPGLAGVVYEQFF. Filled out from reference TRBV5-1 and TRBJ2-1, the complete variable domain reads KAGVTQTPRYLIKTRGQQVTLSCSPISGHRSVSWYQQTPGQGLQFLFEYFSETQRNKGNFPGRFSGRQFSNSRSEMNVSTLELGDSALYLCASSPGLAGVVYEQFFGPGTRLTVL.

This chain connects TRBV2 to TRBJ2-5, with TRBD1 as a possible D gene (6 bases). Germline V gene data show CDR1 as SNHLY and CDR2 as FYNNEI. Between the trimmed V and J ends, which lost 3 bases and 5 bases, there was a span of 13 bases. CDR3 length: 14 amino acids. Here the CDR3 reads CASSEFWGRETQYF. The CDR3, as DNA: TGTGCCAGCAGTGAGTTTTGGGGGCGGGAGACCCAGTACTTC.

In its sample, this clone was seen once. The chain couples TRBV30 to TRBJ1-1; D ambiguous. The CDR3 loop spans 12 amino acids. V was trimmed by 4 bases and J by 2 bases, leaving 8 bases between them. In germline, CDR1 is GTSNPN, CDR2 SVGIG (reference sequence). CDR3 sequence: CAWIPLNTEAFF. The CDR3 coding sequence is TGTGCCTGGATTCCCCTTAACACTGAAGCTTTCTTT.

The chain recombines TRBV7-9 with TRBJ2-5; TRBD2 matches at 10 bases. This CDR3 is 16 amino acids long. CDR1 is SEHNR, CDR2 FQNEAQ, per germline (reference sequence). With V trimmed by 5 bases and J by 2 bases, 8 bases remained unmatched. CDR3 DNA: TGTGCCAGCAGCCCATTCACTAGCGGGACTCAAGAGACCCAGTACTTC. This sequence encodes CASSPFTSGTQETQYF.

The table lists this clone with a count of one. The chain couples TRBV27 to TRBJ2-1; D perhaps matches TRBD1 (5 bases). The germline V and J ends were trimmed by 3 bases and 0 bases, with 9 bases remaining between them. CDR1 MNHEY and CDR2 SMNVEV come from the germline V gene (reference sequence). CDR3 length: 15 residues. Here the CDR3 reads CASSFYQGSYNEQFF. The CDR3 region has the DNA TGTGCCAGCAGTTTCTACCAGGGCTCCTACAATGAGCAGTTCTTC.

The V call is TRBV2, the J call TRBJ1-3; 9 nucleotides line up with TRBD1. V shed 6 bases and J 4 bases; nucleotides not matched to a gene: 1. From germline, CDR1 is SNHLY and CDR2 FYNNEI. The CDR3 covers 13 residues. CDR3 coding DNA: TGTGCCAGCAGACAGGGGGCCGGAAACACCATATATTTT. Encoded protein: CASRQGAGNTIYF.

The chain combines TRBV7-6 with TRBJ2-7; TRBD1 matches at 7 bases. The CDR3 totals 15 residues. After removal of 6 bases from V and 3 bases from J, the junction contained 11 bases not matched to a gene. From germline, CDR1 is SGHVS and CDR2 FNYEAQ. The CDR3 sequence is CASSLTGAPLYEQYF. The DNA for the CDR3 is TGTGCCAGCAGTTTAACAGGGGCGCCTCTCTACGAGCAGTACTTC.

This sequence joins TRBV5-1 and TRBJ1-1; 7 bases map to TRBD1. The CDR3 runs 14 residues. In germline, CDR1 is SGHRS, CDR2 YFSETQ. With 4 bases clipped from V and 2 bases from J, the junction kept 5 bases outside the gene matches. CDR3 bases: TGCGCCAGCAGCCCGGGGACAGCCAACACTGAAGCTTTCTTT. This translates into CASSPGTANTEAFF.

The rearrangement uses TRBV19 and TRBJ2-3; no reliable D call. The CDR3 extends over 13 amino acids. The germline V and J ends were trimmed by 3 bases and 6 bases, with 10 bases remaining between them. Germline V gene data show CDR1 as LNHDA and CDR2 as SQIVND (reference sequence). CDR3 loop: CASSIPPRDTQYF. CDR3 DNA: TGTGCCAGTAGTATCCCCCCCCGGGATACGCAGTATTTT.

This clone was counted once. The chain combines TRBV7-8 with TRBJ2-5; the D gene is possibly TRBD1 (8 bases). The V end was cut by 3 bases, the J end by 7 bases, with 15 bases between. Germline CDR1 SGHVS, CDR2 FQNEAQ. The CDR3 is 14 amino acids. The CDR3 DNA follows: TGTGCCAGCAGCTTCACAGGGGGGGTAGGGACCCAGTACTTC. Residues: CASSFTGGVGTQYF. The full variable domain, its missing parts supplied by reference TRBV7-8 and TRBJ2-5, is GAGVSQSPRYKVAKRGQDVALRCDPISGHVSLFWYQQALGQGPEFLTYFQNEAQLDKSGLPSDRFFAERPEGSVSTLKIQRTQQEDSAVYLCASSFTGGVGTQYFGPGTRLLVL.

V is TRBV7-9 and J is TRBJ2-3; TRBD2 matches 7 bases. The germline gives CDR1 SEHNR, CDR2 FQNEAQ (reference sequence). The CDR3 runs 12 residues. V shed 8 bases and J 2 bases; nucleotides not matched to a gene: 1. CDR3: CASAGDTDTQYF. The CDR3 region has the DNA TGTGCCAGCGCGGGGGACACAGATACGCAGTATTTT.

The V and J genes are TRBV14 and TRBJ2-7; D gene unclear. This CDR3 has 15 amino acids. V lost 1 base and J lost 3, with 13 bases in between. Germline lookup yields CDR1 SGHDN and CDR2 FVKESK. Here the CDR3 DNA reads TGTGCCAGCAGCCAAGGGGCAGGTTCCTTCTACGAGCAGTACGTC. Translation: CASSQGAGSFYEQYV.

The V call is TRBV6-5, the J call TRBJ1-5, with 8 bases that match TRBD1. The CDR3 sequence is 14 residues long. Germline CDR1 is MNHEY and CDR2 is SVGAGI. After removal of 9 bases from V and 4 bases from J, the junction contained 8 bases not matched to a gene. Here the CDR3 DNA reads TGTGCCAGTAAAGATCGACAGGGGAATCAGCCCCAGCATTTT. This sequence encodes CASKDRQGNQPQHF.

The J gene is TRBJ1-1, the V gene TRBV30; D not resolved. Germline CDR1 GTSNPN, CDR2 SVGIG (reference sequence). The germline V and J ends were trimmed by 2 bases and 1 base, with 8 bases remaining between them. This CDR3 is 13 amino acids long. CDR3 nucleotide sequence: TGTGCCTGGAGTCCGGGGTGGAACACTGAAGCTTTCTTT. Amino acid sequence: CAWSPGWNTEAFF.

This clone was seen only a few times. CDR3 DNA: TGTGCCAGCAGCTTAGGCGGGATGAACACCGGGGAGCTGTTTTTT. It translates to CASSLGGMNTGELFF. The rearrangement uses TRBV13 and TRBJ2-2; weak D call: TRBD2 (5 bases). V lost 0 bases to trimming and J lost 1 base, with 6 bases between them. Germline V gene data show CDR1 as PRHDT and CDR2 as FYEKMQ (reference sequence). The CDR3 runs to 15 residues.